A single sample gave rise to the 29 T cell receptor beta chains below, sequenced in a study of cytomegalovirus exposure and HLA in healthy donors. Use of 60 Vbeta and 13 Jbeta primers characterized the PCR. Sequencing used immunoSEQ multiplex PCR; TCRdb keeps in-frame clones, though not all of them. The sample has roughly 130,000 clones, less than 85% seen once. Sequencing was done on a sample of PBMCs. These receptors originate from a woman aged 40 to 50 in good health and CMV-seropositive.

The chain couples TRBV19 to TRBJ1-1; TRBD1 matches 7 bases. This CDR3 is built from 17 residues. The V and J ends lost 3 bases and 1 base, in that order; junction bases with no gene match: 11. Germline loops: CDR1 LNHDA, CDR2 SQIVND (reference sequence). CDR3 in amino acids: CASSMFQTGLGNTEAFF. DNA of the CDR3: TGTGCCAGTAGTATGTTCCAGACAGGGCTTGGGAACACTGAAGCTTTCTTT.

This clone was counted a single time. This chain connects TRBV2 to TRBJ2-5; D might be TRBD2 (6 bases). Germline V CDR1 and CDR2: SNHLY, FYNNEI. The CDR3 is 14 residues long. Trimming pared 6 bases from V and 3 bases from J, leaving 14 bases between. The CDR3 DNA reads as TGTGCCAGCAGCCCAGCGCGGGGAAAAGAGACCCAGTACTTC. It codes for CASSPARGKETQYF.

The V gene is TRBV7-2, the J gene TRBJ1-2; a possible D gene is TRBD1 (6 bases). Germline V gives CDR1 SGHTA, CDR2 FQGNSA. This CDR3 has 14 amino acids. Trimming pared 4 bases from V and 10 bases from J, leaving 19 bases between. The CDR3 protein is CASSSVGGGGDYTF. The CDR3 DNA is TGTGCCAGCAGCTCCGTGGGGGGGGGCGGCGACTACACCTTC.

The chain recombines TRBV7-6 with TRBJ2-1, with TRBD2 identical over 10 bases. Germline values: CDR1 SGHVS, CDR2 FNYEAQ. V lost 0 bases to trimming and J lost 6 bases; unmatched junction nucleotides: 8. The CDR3 is 17 amino acids. The CDR3 region has the DNA TGTGCCAGCAGCTTAGCTTATCCTAGCGGGAGCCTCAATGAGCAGTTCTTC. It encodes CASSLAYPSGSLNEQFF. Using reference TRBV7-6 and TRBJ2-1 for the parts outside the CDR3, the full variable domain is GAGVSQSPRYKVTKRGQDVALRCDPISGHVSLYWYRQALGQGPEFLTYFNYEAQQDKSGLPNDRFSAERPEGSISTLTIQRTEQRDSAMYRCASSLAYPSGSLNEQFFGPGTRLTVL.

V is TRBV5-6 and J is TRBJ2-5; D is unclear. This CDR3 contains 13 residues. V dropped 2 bases and J dropped 7 bases, with 12 bases sitting between them. Germline loops: CDR1 SGHDT, CDR2 YYEEEE. CDR3 sequence reads: CASSLGRSGTQYF. The CDR3 nucleotides read TGTGCCAGCAGCTTAGGAAGGAGTGGGACCCAGTACTTC.

This chain connects TRBV19 to TRBJ1-6, with D unclear. V lost 7 bases, J lost 13 bases, and 23 bases lay in between. The CDR3 loop spans 15 amino acids. Germline CDR1 LNHDA, CDR2 SQIVND (reference sequence). The CDR3 DNA sequence: TGTGCCAGTAACCTAGGCGTCAGTCTTGTTTCCCCCCTCCACTTT. As protein: CASNLGVSLVSPLHF.

The V and J genes are TRBV6-6 and TRBJ1-4, with 10 bases aligning to TRBD1. With V trimmed by 4 bases and J by 5 bases, 4 bases remained unmatched. The CDR3 extends over 15 amino acids. The germline CDR1 and CDR2 sequences are MNHNY and SVGAGI (reference sequence). The CDR3 sequence: CASSSLDRGNEKLFF. The CDR3 DNA follows: TGTGCCAGCAGTTCTTTGGACAGGGGGAATGAAAAACTGTTTTTT.

This clone has just a few counts. V gene TRBV10-3 combines with J gene TRBJ2-5; 7 positions agree with TRBD2. Unmatched junction bases numbered 3, after V lost 4 bases and J lost 1 base. This CDR3 is 14 amino acids long. The germline CDR1 and CDR2 sequences are ENHRY and SYGVKD. CDR3 residues: CAISGGGSQETQYF. The CDR3 nucleotides are TGTGCCATCAGTGGGGGAGGGTCCCAAGAGACCCAGTACTTC.

This clone was counted a few times. The rearrangement joins TRBV5-4 to TRBJ2-1; TRBD2 might be the D (5 bases). This CDR3 region has 16 residues. Per germline, CDR1 SGHNT and CDR2 YYREEE (reference sequence). V gave up 5 bases and J gave up 7 bases, with 22 bases separating them. CDR3 region: CASSQDSPFRRNEQFF. CDR3 in DNA: TGTGCCAGCAGTCAGGACTCTCCCTTTCGTAGAAATGAGCAGTTCTTC.

The chain joins TRBV27 to TRBJ2-7; weak D call: TRBD2 (7 bases). The CDR3 has 13 amino acids. Trimming cost V 6 bases and J 4 bases, with 13 bases left between them. Germline lookup yields CDR1 MNHEY and CDR2 SMNVEV (reference sequence). CDR3 sequence: CASRQGGRYEQYF. CDR3 bases: TGTGCCAGCAGACAGGGAGGGAGGTACGAGCAGTACTTC.

The chain has TRBV25-1 and TRBJ1-2, with D possibly being TRBD1 (6 bases). Germline V CDR1 and CDR2: MGHDK, SYGVNS. V gave up 2 bases and J gave up 2 bases, with 12 bases separating them. This CDR3 contains 15 residues. CDR3 DNA sequence: TGTGCCAGCAGTGAACCGGGACAAGGAAACTATGGCTACACCTTC. Encoded protein: CASSEPGQGNYGYTF.

V gene TRBV15 combines with J gene TRBJ2-5; 9 positions agree with TRBD2. CDR3 length: 16 residues. Germline CDR1 reads LNHNV; CDR2 reads YYDKDF (reference sequence). Losses at the gene ends were 3 bases for V and 2 bases for J; bases not matched to a gene: 7. CDR3 residues: CATSRALAGRQETQYF. CDR3 coding DNA: TGTGCCACCAGCAGGGCTCTAGCGGGGAGGCAAGAGACCCAGTACTTC.

In DNA form, the CDR3 reads TGTGCCAGCAGGCAGGGAAGCAATCAGCCCCAGCATTTT. It is translated as CASRQGSNQPQHF. V usage is TRBV2 and J usage is TRBJ1-5, with D tentatively TRBD1 (5 bases). Germline V gene sequence: CDR1 SNHLY, CDR2 FYNNEI. V shed 6 bases and J shed 1 base, with 7 bases lying between them. The CDR3 loop spans 13 amino acids.

This clone has only a few counts. This chain connects TRBV19 to TRBJ1-2; 10 bases fit TRBD1. The CDR3 extends over 17 amino acids. The V segment lost 3 bases and the J segment 4 bases; nucleotides outside the gene matches: 11. CDR1 LNHDA and CDR2 SQIVND come from the germline V gene (reference sequence). CDR3 sequence: CASSIETGGRRVYGYTF. CDR3 nucleotides: TGTGCCAGTAGTATTGAGACAGGGGGCCGGCGTGTCTATGGCTACACCTTC.

This clone has only a few counts. CDR3 nucleotide sequence: TGTGCCAGCAGCCTACGACAGGGGGCCGGGACCTACGAGCAGTACTTC. Translation: CASSLRQGAGTYEQYF. The rearrangement joins TRBV7-2 to TRBJ2-7, with 10 bases lining up with TRBD1. Germline CDR1 and CDR2: SGHTA and FQGNSA. J was trimmed by 2 bases and V by 5 bases; bases with no gene match: 9. The CDR3 covers 16 residues.

The chain links TRBV5-1 to TRBJ1-4; maybe TRBD1 (6 bases). The CDR3 is 15 residues long. V was cut by 7 bases and J by 7 bases, with 20 bases left in between. The V gene's germline CDR1 is SGHRS and CDR2 YFSETQ. This CDR3 reads CASCYSDSHSEKLFF. CDR3 DNA: TGCGCCAGCTGTTATTCGGACAGCCACAGTGAAAAACTGTTTTTT.

The rearrangement uses TRBV10-3 and TRBJ2-7; 9 positions agree with TRBD1. V shed 2 bases, J shed 0 bases, and the junction held 5 bases outside the gene matches. Germline CDR1 is ENHRY and CDR2 is SYGVKD. The CDR3 sequence is 16 residues long. As DNA, the CDR3 is TGTGCCATCAGTGAGCGGGGACAGGGTCCCTCCTACGAGCAGTACTTC. Amino acids: CAISERGQGPSYEQYF.

The rearrangement uses TRBV7-2 and TRBJ2-5, with TRBD2 matching over 11 bases. This CDR3 contains 18 residues. V trimming: 0 bases; J trimming: 5 bases; junction bases outside the gene matches: 11. The germline CDR1 and CDR2 sequences are SGHTA and FQGNSA. The CDR3 bases are TGTGCCAGCAGCTTAGCCCTTTTTAGCGGGGGGGCGTTGGAGACCCAGTACTTC. Translation gives CASSLALFSGGALETQYF.

The chain uses TRBV30 and TRBJ2-1; the D is unclear. There are 14 residues in the CDR3. The germline V gene encodes CDR1 GTSNPN and CDR2 SVGIG (reference sequence). V was cut by 5 bases and J by 2 bases, with 13 bases left in between. CDR3 residues: CAWYPTPPYNEQFF. In DNA, the CDR3 is TGTGCCTGGTACCCGACTCCCCCCTACAATGAGCAGTTCTTC.

V usage is TRBV6-1 and J usage is TRBJ1-5; 8 bases agree with TRBD1. CDR1 is MNHNS, CDR2 SASEGT, per germline. With V trimmed by 4 bases and J by 5 bases, 4 bases remained unmatched. CDR3 length equals 14 residues. This CDR3 reads CASSASGGYQPQHF. The CDR3 DNA sequence: TGTGCCAGCAGTGCATCAGGGGGCTATCAGCCCCAGCATTTT.

The V call is TRBV28, the J call TRBJ2-1; D uncertain. Per the germline V gene, CDR1 is MDHEN and CDR2 is SYDVKM. Trimming removed 6 bases from V and 11 bases from J, with 20 bases in between. The CDR3 totals 14 residues. The CDR3 bases are TGTGCCAGCAGCCGATTAGGTACGGGTAATCAGCAGTTCTTC. Its translation is CASSRLGTGNQQFF.

The CDR3 loop reads CASSPQGGAEGAFF. The CDR3 nucleotides are TGTGCCAGTAGTCCTCAAGGGGGCGCGGAAGGGGCTTTCTTT. The chain is built from TRBV19 and TRBJ1-1; TRBD1 agrees at 7 bases. V was pared by 5 bases and J by 11 bases, with 14 bases of the junction left unmatched. There are 14 residues in the CDR3. CDR1 LNHDA and CDR2 SQIVND come from the germline V gene (reference sequence).

The rearrangement joins TRBV28 to TRBJ2-7; weak D call: TRBD1 (5 bases). This CDR3 spans 15 amino acids. Trimming removed 5 bases from V and 5 bases from J, with 19 bases in between. CDR1 is MDHEN, CDR2 SYDVKM, per germline. CDR3: CASSNQGPPGNEQYF. The DNA of the CDR3 is TGTGCCAGCAGTAATCAGGGCCCTCCCGGAAACGAGCAGTACTTC.

The CDR3, as DNA: TGTGCCAGCAGTTCGACAGGGGACCTGAACACTGAAGCTTTCTTT. It is translated as CASSSTGDLNTEAFF. The chain employs TRBV28 and TRBJ1-1, with 8 bases matching TRBD1. The CDR3 runs to 15 residues. From germline, CDR1 is MDHEN and CDR2 SYDVKM. The trim removed 4 bases at V and 0 bases at J, leaving 4 bases unmatched.

The chain links TRBV7-2 to TRBJ2-1; TRBD1 matches 11 bases. The CDR3 is made up of 15 amino acids. The V gene end was trimmed by 1 base and the J gene end by 6 bases; junction bases not matched to a gene: 2. Per the germline V gene, CDR1 is SGHTA and CDR2 is FQGNSA. CDR3 amino acids: CASSLGGTGGNEQFF. CDR3 DNA: TGTGCCAGCAGCTTAGGGGGGACAGGGGGCAATGAGCAGTTCTTC.

The genes are TRBV6-5 and TRBJ1-2; 7 bases are a match to TRBD1. In germline, CDR1 is MNHEY, CDR2 SVGAGI. V shed 6 bases and J 6 bases; nucleotides not matched to a gene: 7. The length of the CDR3 is 13 residues. The CDR3 spells CASSLRQGNGYTF. CDR3 in DNA: TGTGCCAGCAGCTTAAGACAGGGCAATGGCTACACCTTC.

This sequence joins TRBV7-2 and TRBJ2-3, with 7 bases aligning to TRBD1. This CDR3 region has 18 residues. The germline CDR1 and CDR2 sequences are SGHTA and FQGNSA. V gave up 2 bases and J gave up 0 bases; unmatched junction bases: 11. The CDR3: CASSLRRRTGTSTDTQYF. The CDR3 nucleotides read TGTGCCAGCAGCTTACGTCGTCGGACAGGCACTAGCACAGATACGCAGTATTTT.

The J gene is TRBJ2-1, the V gene TRBV5-1; 11 bases line up with TRBD2. Germline values: CDR1 SGHRS, CDR2 YFSETQ. The CDR3 runs 15 residues. V lost 5 bases, J lost 7 bases, and 8 bases stayed unmatched. This CDR3 reads CASRTTSGISNEQFF. The CDR3 nucleotides are TGCGCCAGCAGAACGACTAGCGGGATAAGTAATGAGCAGTTCTTC.

This clone was observed a few times. The rearrangement uses TRBV18 and TRBJ1-1, with D possibly matching TRBD1 (5 bases). Germline V CDR1 and CDR2: KGHSH, LQKENI. Trimming left V 2 bases short and J 8 bases short, with 9 bases between. This CDR3 has 12 amino acids. The CDR3 region is CASSPSRGEAFF. DNA for the CDR3: TGTGCCAGCTCACCATCGCGGGGGGAAGCTTTCTTT. Full variable domain (remainder filled in from reference TRBV18 and TRBJ1-1): NAGVMQNPRHLVRRRGQEARLRCSPMKGHSHVYWYRQLPEEGLKFMVYLQKENIIDESGMPKERFSAEFPKEGPSILRIQQVVRGDSAAYFCASSPSRGEAFFGQGTRLTVV.